These 26 T cell receptor beta chains were all obtained from the same sample, sequenced in a study of cytomegalovirus exposure and HLA in healthy donors (dated by TCRdb to about 2017). Preparation of the library involved the immunoSEQ multiplex PCR assay. For the multiplex PCR, a mixture combining 60 forward primers for TCR Vbeta segments and 13 reverse primers for TCR Jbeta segments was used. Held by TCRdb, this immuneACCESS table contains in-frame sequences only and omits some clones. Under half of the omission traces to an unresolved V gene where checked; the cause of the rest is unknown. Recorded for this sample are about 60,000 clones; roughly 71% of them occurred a single time. The top ten hold roughly 36% of the sample. Sequenced input: PBMCs. These receptors were collected from a man in his forties in good health and CMV-seropositive.

This chain links TRBV5-6 with TRBJ2-5, with TRBD1 as a possible D gene (6 bases). V lost 0 bases and J 4 bases, leaving 13 bases between the germline ends. CDR1 and CDR2 (germline): SGHDT, YYEEEE. The length of the CDR3 is 15 residues. The CDR3 sequence: CASSLVGATPETQYF. CDR3 nucleotides: TGTGCCAGCAGCTTGGTGGGGGCAACCCCAGAGACCCAGTACTTC.

The J gene is TRBJ1-1, the V gene TRBV10-2; no firm D call. The ends were cut back, 3 bases at V and 5 bases at J, with 7 bases in the middle. Germline CDR1 and CDR2: WSHSY and SAAADI. This CDR3 region has 12 residues. In DNA form, the CDR3 reads TGCGCCAGCAGTGAAGGCGGGACTGAAGCTTTCTTT. It yields the protein CASSEGGTEAFF.

This clone was counted a few times. The chain links TRBV4-2 to TRBJ2-7; D might be TRBD2 (6 bases). This CDR3 has 13 residues. The V gene lost 4 bases and the J gene lost 2 bases, with 9 bases spanning the gap. The germline CDR1 and CDR2 sequences are LGHNA and YNFKEQ. CDR3 in amino acids: CASSPGLTYEQYF. The CDR3 DNA sequence: TGTGCCAGCAGCCCGGGACTTACCTACGAGCAGTACTTC.

The gene calls are TRBV5-6 and TRBJ1-1, with D perhaps matching TRBD1 (5 bases). The V and J ends lost 2 bases and 2 bases respectively, with 10 bases between them. The CDR3 is 14 residues long. CDR1 is SGHDT, CDR2 YYEEEE, per germline. The CDR3 sequence: CASSFGRTNTEAFF. The CDR3 nucleotides are TGTGCCAGCAGCTTCGGTAGGACAAACACTGAAGCTTTCTTT.

This clone was recorded a few times. The rearrangement uses TRBV5-1 and TRBJ2-1, with D perhaps matching TRBD2 (6 bases). This CDR3 is 14 amino acids long. Trimming shortened V by 0 bases and J by 6 bases, and 10 bases separated the two germline ends. In germline, CDR1 is SGHRS, CDR2 YFSETQ. CDR3 loop: CASSLASTSNEQFF. CDR3 nucleotide sequence: TGCGCCAGCAGCTTGGCGTCGACTAGCAATGAGCAGTTCTTC.

This chain links TRBV19 with TRBJ2-7; no clear D gene. The CDR3 extends over 11 amino acids. V was shortened by 4 bases and J by 4 bases, with 5 bases between the two germline ends. The V gene's germline CDR1 is LNHDA and CDR2 SQIVND (reference sequence). The CDR3 loop reads CASSTLYEQYF. In nucleotides, the CDR3 is TGTGCCAGTAGTACACTATACGAGCAGTACTTC.

In its sample, this clone was seen a few times. V usage is TRBV7-3 and J usage is TRBJ2-5; 7 nucleotides align to TRBD1. V gave up 5 bases and J gave up 4 bases; unmatched junction bases: 4. CDR1 is SGHTA and CDR2 is FQGTGA in the germline V gene. The CDR3 loop spans 13 amino acids. CDR3 region: CASSPSGGETQYF. CDR3 nucleotides: TGTGCCAGCAGCCCCTCAGGGGGAGAGACCCAGTACTTC.

The rearrangement uses TRBV5-1 and TRBJ1-4; 11 positions agree with TRBD1. The CDR3 length is 17 residues. Germline loops: CDR1 SGHRS, CDR2 YFSETQ. V lost 1 base and J lost 7; bases outside the gene matches: 9. CDR3 sequence: CASSLYRTGGRGEKLFF. CDR3 nucleotide sequence: TGCGCCAGCAGCTTGTATAGGACAGGGGGCCGGGGTGAAAAACTGTTTTTT.

The rearrangement links TRBV4-1 to TRBJ1-1, with 8 bases that match TRBD1. The junction had 13 bases not matched to a gene; V was cut back by 1 base and J by 6 bases. Per the germline V gene, CDR1 is MGHRA and CDR2 is YSYEKL. The CDR3 totals 17 residues. The CDR3 sequence: CASSQVKDRVRGPEAFF. The DNA for the CDR3 is TGCGCCAGCAGCCAAGTAAAGGACAGGGTGAGGGGACCTGAAGCTTTCTTT.

The chain uses TRBV9 and TRBJ1-6; 9 bases are a match to TRBD1. Germline-derived CDR1 and CDR2 are SGDLS and YYNGEE. The CDR3 is made up of 14 amino acids. Losses at the gene ends were 4 bases for V and 11 bases for J; bases not matched to a gene: 7. The CDR3 loop reads CASSSGTGYPPLHF. The CDR3 region has the DNA TGTGCCAGCAGCTCCGGGACAGGGTACCCACCCCTCCACTTT.

This clone was counted a few times. The genes are TRBV7-2 and TRBJ1-1; 8 bases agree with TRBD1. V shed 5 bases, J shed 2 bases, and the junction held 10 bases outside the gene matches. There are 16 residues in the CDR3. Germline CDR1 is SGHTA and CDR2 is FQGNSA. The CDR3 loop is CASSTRTGPLNTEAFF. For the CDR3, the DNA is TGTGCCAGCAGCACCAGGACAGGGCCCCTTAACACTGAAGCTTTCTTT. The full variable domain, in which reference TRBV7-2 and TRBJ1-1 provide the parts outside the CDR3, is GAGVSQSPSNKVTEKGKDVELRCDPISGHTALYWYRQSLGQGLEFLIYFQGNSAPDKSGLPSDRFSAERTGGSVSTLTIQRTQQEDSAVYLCASSTRTGPLNTEAFFGQGTRLTVV.

V is TRBV5-1 and J is TRBJ2-3, with D maybe TRBD1 (6 bases). CDR3 length: 13 residues. Trimming stripped 2 bases from V and 5 bases from J, with 9 bases between. Germline assignment: CDR1 SGHRS and CDR2 YFSETQ. CDR3 sequence: CASSLQGQDTQYF. The CDR3, as DNA: TGCGCCAGCAGCTTACAGGGACAAGATACGCAGTATTTT.

This chain joins TRBV6-4 and TRBJ1-1, with D hard to call. The germline V gene has CDR1 MRHNA and CDR2 SNTAGT. This CDR3 has 12 amino acids. Trimming shortened V by 4 bases and J by 1 base, and 4 bases separated the two germline ends. DNA of the CDR3: TGTGCCAGCAGTGTACAGAACACTGAAGCTTTCTTT. This translates into CASSVQNTEAFF.

This clone was seen more than once but under ten times. The chain joins TRBV15 to TRBJ1-1, with TRBD1 matching over 11 bases. From germline, CDR1 is LNHNV and CDR2 YYDKDF (reference sequence). The CDR3 spans 15 residues. Germline trimming cut 3 bases from V and 5 bases from J; bases unmatched to any gene: 5. DNA for the CDR3: TGTGCCACCAGCAGCGGGACAGGGGGTAAGACTGAAGCTTTCTTT. This sequence encodes CATSSGTGGKTEAFF.

This chain uses TRBV5-6 with TRBJ1-5; unclear D gene. This CDR3 region has 14 residues. CDR1 SGHDT and CDR2 YYEEEE come from the germline V gene. Trimming removed 0 bases from V and 5 bases from J, with 9 bases in between. CDR3 residues: CASSLGAGYQPQHF. Written as DNA, the CDR3 is TGTGCCAGCAGCTTGGGGGCAGGCTATCAGCCCCAGCATTTT. The complete variable domain, with remaining parts taken from reference TRBV5-6 and TRBJ1-5, reads DAGVTQSPTHLIKTRGQQVTLRCSPKSGHDTVSWYQQALGQGPQFIFQYYEEEERQRGNFPDRFSGHQFPNYSSELNVNALLLGDSALYLCASSLGAGYQPQHFGDGTRLSIL.

In this sample, this clone turned up a few times. V gene TRBV11-1 combines with J gene TRBJ2-1; 9 positions agree with TRBD1. Germline loops: CDR1 SGHAT, CDR2 FQDESV (reference sequence). V lost 6 bases, J lost 8 bases, and 11 bases stayed unmatched. The CDR3 covers 15 residues. The chain's CDR3 is CASRTGQGRWDEQFF. The CDR3 region has the DNA TGTGCCAGCAGAACGGGACAGGGTCGGTGGGATGAGCAGTTCTTC. Together with reference TRBV11-1 and TRBJ2-1, the CDR3 gives the full variable domain: EAEVAQSPRYKITEKSQAVAFWCDPISGHATLYWYRQILGQGPELLVQFQDESVVDDSQLPKDRFSAERLKGVDSTLKIQPAELGDSAMYLCASRTGQGRWDEQFFGPGTRLTVL.

The chain joins TRBV5-8 to TRBJ2-3, with 12 bases identical to TRBD2. This CDR3 is 20 amino acids long. The V and J ends lost 0 bases and 1 base, in that order; junction bases with no gene match: 12. The germline CDR1 and CDR2 sequences are SGHTS and YDEGEE. The CDR3 loop reads CASSLDPTSGGPGGTDTQYF. The DNA of the CDR3 is TGTGCCAGCAGCTTGGATCCGACTAGCGGGGGTCCGGGGGGCACAGATACGCAGTATTTT.

The chain recombines TRBV28 with TRBJ2-1; 7 bases align to TRBD2. In germline, CDR1 is MDHEN, CDR2 SYDVKM. V shed 6 bases, J shed 7 bases, and the junction held 6 bases outside the gene matches. CDR3 size: 13 residues. This CDR3 is CASSWGGGNEQFF. DNA of the CDR3: TGTGCCAGCAGCTGGGGGGGAGGGAATGAGCAGTTCTTC.

This chain connects TRBV6-5 to TRBJ2-1; D call uncertain. V was clipped by 4 bases and J by 6 bases, with 10 bases between them. This CDR3 contains 13 residues. Germline-derived CDR1 and CDR2 are MNHEY and SVGAGI. CDR3 protein: CASSSANSNEQFF. The CDR3 DNA reads as TGTGCCAGCAGTTCGGCAAACAGCAATGAGCAGTTCTTC.

Turning to this clone: Other DNA variants within this sample encode the same CDR3. This chain connects TRBV7-3 to TRBJ2-1; TRBD2 matches 9 bases. The germline gives CDR1 SGHTA, CDR2 FQGTGA. The trim removed 3 bases at V and 0 bases at J, leaving 0 bases unmatched. The CDR3 loop spans 15 amino acids. This CDR3 reads CASSFSGGSYNEQFF. The CDR3 region has the DNA TGTGCCAGCAGCTTTAGCGGGGGCTCCTACAATGAGCAGTTCTTC.

This chain uses TRBV30 with TRBJ1-6; 10 nucleotides align to TRBD1. V was clipped by 4 bases and J by 13 bases; unmatched bases: 7. Germline V gene lookup returns CDR1 GTSNPN and CDR2 SVGIG (reference sequence). The CDR3 consists of 13 residues. CDR3 nucleotides: TGTGCCTGGATTCAGACAGGGGGCGCGCCCCTCCACTTT. Protein: CAWIQTGGAPLHF.

DNA of the CDR3: TGTGCCAGCAGTTCTCAACAGGTTTTGGGGAACTATGGCTACACCTTC. Protein: CASSSQQVLGNYGYTF. The chain recombines TRBV28 with TRBJ1-2; a weak D match, TRBD1 (5 bases). The CDR3 spans 16 residues. Per the germline V gene, CDR1 is MDHEN and CDR2 is SYDVKM. Between the trimmed V and J ends, which lost 4 bases and 2 bases, there was a span of 17 bases.

The table lists this clone with a count of one. The chain employs TRBV5-1 and TRBJ1-5, with D possibly being TRBD1 (6 bases). Germline V lookup: CDR1 SGHRS, CDR2 YFSETQ. The length of the CDR3 is 16 residues. V lost 4 bases to trimming and J lost 4 bases, with 18 bases between them. The CDR3 DNA sequence: TGCGCCAGCAGCCCCGGGTCCAGGGGTGAGAATCAGCCCCAGCATTTT. Encoded protein: CASSPGSRGENQPQHF.

The chain links TRBV10-1 to TRBJ2-2, with D possibly matching TRBD1 (6 bases). The CDR3 has 14 residues. Looked up from germline, CDR1 is WNHNN and CDR2 is SYGVQD (reference sequence). V was shortened by 8 bases and J by 6 bases, with 16 bases between the two germline ends. The CDR3 reads CASSSGRGAGELFF. CDR3 bases: TGCGCCAGCTCTTCGGGCAGGGGTGCCGGGGAGCTGTTTTTT.

This clone is categorized as medium-sized. Other nucleotide sequences in the sample specify the same CDR3. The CDR3 spells CAWSRDRGLGGYTF. For the CDR3, the DNA is TGTGCCTGGAGTCGGGACAGGGGGCTGGGTGGCTACACCTTC. J is TRBJ1-2 and V is TRBV30; 12 bases map to TRBD1. This CDR3 comprises 14 residues. In germline, CDR1 is GTSNPN, CDR2 SVGIG (reference sequence). V was clipped by 2 bases and J by 7 bases; unmatched bases: 5.

The CDR3 protein is CASSSPGGNYGYTF. For the CDR3, the DNA is TGTGCCAGCAGTTCCCCCGGAGGGAACTATGGCTACACCTTC. The rearrangement links TRBV6-5 to TRBJ1-2; D uncertain. V lost 4 bases to trimming and J lost 2 bases, with 11 bases between them. The CDR3 runs 14 residues. Per germline, CDR1 MNHEY and CDR2 SVGAGI.